This T cell receptor (beta chain) was sequenced in a study of blood T cell repertoires in COVID-19. Across the whole study: Researchers got acute and convalescent COVID-19 samples from the United States, Italy and Spain. Sources were T cells, B-cell-depleted T cells, or PBMCs; the material itself was cDNA or gDNA.

The V end was cut by 4 bases, the J end by 7 bases, with 9 bases between. Germline V gene sequence: CDR1 SGHDT, CDR2 YYEEEE. The CDR3 has 13 amino acids. How the authors handled the data: The assay estimated nucleated cells by amplifying reference gene primers. The method was immunoSEQ multiplex PCR; TCRdb's version includes in-frame clones alone and lacks a portion of them. Clone size and the V and J calls come from that table; the DNA yielded D and trimming. The sample shows over 65,000 clones, around 81% of them seen only once. What was sequenced was peripheral blood. This chain joins TRBV5-6 and TRBJ1-6; perhaps TRBD1 as D (6 bases). This sequence was found in a man aged 80 or over with acute or convalescent COVID-19. The CDR3 bases are TGTGCCAGCAGCGGCACAGGGAATTCACCCCTCCACTTT. Protein: CASSGTGNSPLHF. The full variable domain, with the rest looked up from reference TRBV5-6 and TRBJ1-6, is DAGVTQSPTHLIKTRGQQVTLRCSPKSGHDTVSWYQQALGQGPQFIFQYYEEEERQRGNFPDRFSGHQFPNYSSELNVNALLLGDSALYLCASSGTGNSPLHFGNGTRLTVT.